This T cell receptor (beta chain) came from a study of siplizumab effects on memory and regulatory T cells. Germline CDR1 reads MNHEY; CDR2 reads SVGAGI. This CDR3 comprises 15 residues. Losses at the gene ends were 6 bases for V and 4 bases for J; bases not matched to a gene: 11. Using immunoSEQ multiplex PCR, the repertoire was profiled, and TCRdb retains in-frame clones only, with some absent. Of some 100,000 clones listed, roughly 94% are singletons. The sequence was collected from a human donor in good health. J is TRBJ2-7 and V is TRBV6-5; TRBD1 matches 8 bases. Sequencing was carried out using non-Treg CD4+ T cells sorted from blood. CDR3 coding DNA: TGTGCCAGCAGCCCGCCCAGGACAGGGCTATACGAGCAGTACTTC. It encodes CASSPPRTGLYEQYF.